Reported below is one T cell receptor (beta chain). MiXCR was run by TCRdb on the 5' RACE reads, yielding one entry per CDR3 protein. The sample contains about 50,000 distinct CDR3 sequences, less than 15% of which appear only once. This specimen comes from a study of early T cells in non-severe SARS-CoV-2 infection. The sample was whole blood. The receptor's source is an adult who was a healthcare worker with PCR-confirmed SARS-CoV-2 infection or an uninfected control (not recorded which).

The CDR3 loop reads CASSPGDTQYF. Written as DNA, the CDR3 is TGTGCCAGCTCACCAGGGGATACCCAGTACTTC. The chain links TRBV18 to TRBJ2-5; no definite D call. Trimming shortened V by 2 bases and J by 8 bases, and 6 bases separated the two germline ends. The CDR3 extends over 11 amino acids. Germline values: CDR1 KGHSH, CDR2 LQKENI.